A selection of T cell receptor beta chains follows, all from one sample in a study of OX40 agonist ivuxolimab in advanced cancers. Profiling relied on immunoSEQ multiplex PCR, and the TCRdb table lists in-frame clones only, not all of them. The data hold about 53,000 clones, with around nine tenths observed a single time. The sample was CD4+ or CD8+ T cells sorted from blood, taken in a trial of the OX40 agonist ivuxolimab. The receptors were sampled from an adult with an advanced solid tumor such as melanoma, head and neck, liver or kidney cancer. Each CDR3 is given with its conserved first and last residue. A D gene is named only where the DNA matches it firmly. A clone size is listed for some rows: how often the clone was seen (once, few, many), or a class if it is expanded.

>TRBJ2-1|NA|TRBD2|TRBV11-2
CASSSREGAYNEQFF
TGTGCCAGCAGCTCCCGGGAGGGAGCCTACAATGAGCAGTTCTTC
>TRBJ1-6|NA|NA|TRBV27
CASSLSRGVFSPLHF
TGTGCCAGCAGTTTATCACGGGGGGTGTTTTCACCCCTCCACTTT
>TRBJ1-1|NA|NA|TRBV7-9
CASSLQENTEAFF
TGTGCCAGCAGCTTGCAGGAGAACACTGAAGCTTTCTTT
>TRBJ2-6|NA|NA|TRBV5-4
CASSFYSSGANVLTF
TGTGCCAGCAGCTTCTACAGTTCTGGGGCCAACGTCCTGACTTTC
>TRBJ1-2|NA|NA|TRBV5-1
CASSAGDNNYGYTF
TGCGCCAGCAGCGCCGGGGACAATAACTATGGCTACACCTTC
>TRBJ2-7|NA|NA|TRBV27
CASSPEGRLAGTYEQYF
TGTGCCAGCAGTCCCGAGGGGCGGCTAGCAGGGACCTACGAGCAGTACTTC
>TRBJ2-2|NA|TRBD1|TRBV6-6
CASSRRQGATGELFF
TGTGCCAGCAGCCGAAGACAGGGGGCGACCGGGGAGCTGTTTTTT
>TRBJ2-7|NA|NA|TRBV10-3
CAIRDTSYEQYF
TGTGCCATCAGGGACACCTCCTACGAGCAGTACTTC
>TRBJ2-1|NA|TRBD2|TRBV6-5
CASTLWRGAYNEQFF
TGTGCCAGCACCCTTTGGCGGGGGGCCTACAATGAGCAGTTCTTC
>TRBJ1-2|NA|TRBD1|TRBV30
CAWSLDRVHGYTF
TGTGCCTGGAGTCTAGACAGGGTTCATGGCTACACCTTC
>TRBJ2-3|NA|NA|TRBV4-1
CASSQDMPRDTQYF
TGCGCCAGCAGCCAAGATATGCCAAGAGATACGCAGTATTTT
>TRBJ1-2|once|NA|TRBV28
CASSSSPGYYGYTF
TGTGCCAGCAGTTCCAGTCCAGGATACTATGGCTACACCTTC
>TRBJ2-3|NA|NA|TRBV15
CATSLGGLGTDTQYF
TGTGCCACCAGTTTAGGGGGGTTGGGCACAGATACGCAGTATTTT
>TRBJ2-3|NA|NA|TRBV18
CASSPRQSSTDTQYF
TGTGCCAGCTCACCTCGACAGTCCTCCACAGATACGCAGTATTTT